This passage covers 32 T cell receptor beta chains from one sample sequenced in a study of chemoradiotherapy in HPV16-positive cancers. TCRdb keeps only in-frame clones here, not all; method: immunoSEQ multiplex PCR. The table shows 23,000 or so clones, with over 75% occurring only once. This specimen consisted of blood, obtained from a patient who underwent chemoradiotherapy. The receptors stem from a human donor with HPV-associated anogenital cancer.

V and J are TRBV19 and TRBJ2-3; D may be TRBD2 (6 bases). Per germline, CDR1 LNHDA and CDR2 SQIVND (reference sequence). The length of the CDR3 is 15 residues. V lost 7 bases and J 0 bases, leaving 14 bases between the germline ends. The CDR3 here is CASKLGTASTDTQYF. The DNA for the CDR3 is TGTGCCAGTAAACTCGGGACTGCCAGCACAGATACGCAGTATTTT.

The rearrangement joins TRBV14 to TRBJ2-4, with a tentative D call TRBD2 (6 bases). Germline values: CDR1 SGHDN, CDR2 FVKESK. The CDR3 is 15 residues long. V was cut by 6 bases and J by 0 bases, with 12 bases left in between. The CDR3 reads CASRPSGGAKNIQYF. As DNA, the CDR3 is TGTGCCAGCAGACCCTCCGGGGGAGCCAAAAACATTCAGTACTTC.

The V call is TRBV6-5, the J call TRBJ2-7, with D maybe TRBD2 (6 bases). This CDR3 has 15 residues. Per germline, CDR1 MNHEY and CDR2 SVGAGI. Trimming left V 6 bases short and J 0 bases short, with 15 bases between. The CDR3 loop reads CASSPSGLSSYEQYF. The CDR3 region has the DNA TGTGCCAGCAGCCCATCGGGACTTAGCTCCTACGAGCAGTACTTC.

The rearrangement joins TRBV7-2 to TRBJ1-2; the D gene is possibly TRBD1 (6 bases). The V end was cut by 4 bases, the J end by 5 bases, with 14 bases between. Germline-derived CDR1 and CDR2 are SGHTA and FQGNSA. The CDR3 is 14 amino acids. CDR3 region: CASSYQDSGYGYTF. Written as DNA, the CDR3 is TGTGCCAGCAGCTACCAGGACAGTGGGTATGGCTACACCTTC. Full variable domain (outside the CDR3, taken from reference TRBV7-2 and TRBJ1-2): GAGVSQSPSNKVTEKGKDVELRCDPISGHTALYWYRQSLGQGLEFLIYFQGNSAPDKSGLPSDRFSAERTGGSVSTLTIQRTQQEDSAVYLCASSYQDSGYGYTFGSGTRLTVV.

This chain's CDR3 is CASSDTRGPMNTGELFF. The DNA of the CDR3 is TGCGCCAGCAGCGACACTAGGGGTCCAATGAACACCGGGGAGCTGTTTTTT. The chain is built from TRBV10-1 and TRBJ2-2; perhaps D is TRBD1 or TRBD2 (5 bases each). The V gene lost 6 bases and the J gene lost 1 base, with 18 bases spanning the gap. The CDR3 runs 17 residues. Germline lookup yields CDR1 WNHNN and CDR2 SYGVQD (reference sequence).

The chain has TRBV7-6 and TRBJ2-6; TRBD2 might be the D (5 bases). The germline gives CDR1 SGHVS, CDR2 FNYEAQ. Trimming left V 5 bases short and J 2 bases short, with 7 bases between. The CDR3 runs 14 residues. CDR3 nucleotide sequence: TGTGCCAGCAGCATGGAGGCTGGGGCCAACGTCCTGACTTTC. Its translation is CASSMEAGANVLTF.

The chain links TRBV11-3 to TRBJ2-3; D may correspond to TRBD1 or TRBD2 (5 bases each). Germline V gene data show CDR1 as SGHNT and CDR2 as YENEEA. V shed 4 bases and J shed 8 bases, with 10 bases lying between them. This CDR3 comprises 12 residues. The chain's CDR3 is CASSSSGGTQYF. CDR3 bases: TGTGCCAGCAGCTCTAGTGGGGGTACGCAGTATTTT.

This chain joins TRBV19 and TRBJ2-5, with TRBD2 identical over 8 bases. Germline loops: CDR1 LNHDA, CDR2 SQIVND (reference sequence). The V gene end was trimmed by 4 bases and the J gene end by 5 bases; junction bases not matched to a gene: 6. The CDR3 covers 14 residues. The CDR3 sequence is CASSSPREGETQYF. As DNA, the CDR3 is TGTGCCAGTAGTAGCCCTCGGGAGGGGGAGACCCAGTACTTC.

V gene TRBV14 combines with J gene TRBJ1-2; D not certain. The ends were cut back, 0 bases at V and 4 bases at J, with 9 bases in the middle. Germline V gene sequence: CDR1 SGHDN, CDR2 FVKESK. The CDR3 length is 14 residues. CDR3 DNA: TGTGCCAGCAGCCAAGAGCGATCGGTCTATGGCTACACCTTC. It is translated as CASSQERSVYGYTF. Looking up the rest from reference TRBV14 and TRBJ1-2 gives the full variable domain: EAGVTQFPSHSVIEKGQTVTLRCDPISGHDNLYWYRRVMGKEIKFLLHFVKESKQDESGMPNNRFLAERTGGTYSTLKVQPAELEDSGVYFCASSQERSVYGYTFGSGTRLTVV.

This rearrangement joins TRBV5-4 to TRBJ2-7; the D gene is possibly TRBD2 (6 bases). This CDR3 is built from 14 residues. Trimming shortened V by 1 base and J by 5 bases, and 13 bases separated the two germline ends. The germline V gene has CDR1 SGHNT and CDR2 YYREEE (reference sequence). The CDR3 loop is CASSLYGRNHEQYF. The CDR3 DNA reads TGTGCCAGCAGCTTGTACGGGAGAAACCACGAGCAGTACTTC.

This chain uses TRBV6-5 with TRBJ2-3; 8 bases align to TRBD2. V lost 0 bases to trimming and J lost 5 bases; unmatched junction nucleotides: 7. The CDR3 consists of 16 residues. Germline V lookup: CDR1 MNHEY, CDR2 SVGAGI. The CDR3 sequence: CASSYSGGGTGDTQYF. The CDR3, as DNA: TGTGCCAGCAGTTACTCAGGCGGGGGGACGGGAGATACGCAGTATTTT.

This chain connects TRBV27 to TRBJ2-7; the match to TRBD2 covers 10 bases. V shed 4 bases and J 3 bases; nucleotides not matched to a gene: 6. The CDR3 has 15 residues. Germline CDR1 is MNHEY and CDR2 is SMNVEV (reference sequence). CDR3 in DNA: TGTGCCAGCAGTTCCCCTAGCGGGAGTATCTACGAGCAGTACTTC. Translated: CASSSPSGSIYEQYF.

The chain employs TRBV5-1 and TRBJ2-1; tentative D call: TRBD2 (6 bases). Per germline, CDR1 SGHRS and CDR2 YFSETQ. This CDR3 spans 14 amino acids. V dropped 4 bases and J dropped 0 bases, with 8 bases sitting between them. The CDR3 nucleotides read TGCGCCAGCAGCACCGGGGGCTCCTACAATGAGCAGTTCTTC. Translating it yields CASSTGGSYNEQFF.

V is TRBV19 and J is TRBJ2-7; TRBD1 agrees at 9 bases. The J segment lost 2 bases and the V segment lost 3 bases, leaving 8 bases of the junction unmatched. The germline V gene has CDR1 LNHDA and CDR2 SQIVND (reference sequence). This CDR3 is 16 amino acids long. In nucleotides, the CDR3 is TGTGCCAGTAGTATGGTGGGACAGGGAGGGACCTACGAGCAGTACTTC. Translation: CASSMVGQGGTYEQYF.

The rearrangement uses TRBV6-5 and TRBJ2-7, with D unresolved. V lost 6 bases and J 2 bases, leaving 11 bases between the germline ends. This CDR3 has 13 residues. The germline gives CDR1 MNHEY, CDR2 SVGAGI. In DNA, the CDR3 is TGTGCCAGCAGCCGTTGGGAAACCTACGAGCAGTACTTC. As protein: CASSRWETYEQYF.

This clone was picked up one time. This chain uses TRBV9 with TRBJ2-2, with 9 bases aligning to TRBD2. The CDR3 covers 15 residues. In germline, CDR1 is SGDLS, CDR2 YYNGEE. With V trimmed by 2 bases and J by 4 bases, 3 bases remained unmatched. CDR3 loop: CASSVAGGPTGELFF. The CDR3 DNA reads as TGTGCCAGCAGCGTGGCGGGGGGGCCCACCGGGGAGCTGTTTTTT.

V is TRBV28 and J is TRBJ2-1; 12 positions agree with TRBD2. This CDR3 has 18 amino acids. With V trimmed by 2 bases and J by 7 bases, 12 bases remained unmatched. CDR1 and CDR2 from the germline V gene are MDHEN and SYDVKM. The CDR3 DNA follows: TGTGCCAGCAGTTTACTAAGGGTCCTAGCGGGAGGGGGGAATGAGCAGTTCTTC. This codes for CASSLLRVLAGGGNEQFF.

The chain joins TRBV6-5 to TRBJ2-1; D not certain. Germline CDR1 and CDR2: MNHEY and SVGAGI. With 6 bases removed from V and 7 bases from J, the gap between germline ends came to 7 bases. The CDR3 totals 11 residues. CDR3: CASSQINEQFF. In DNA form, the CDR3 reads TGTGCCAGCAGCCAGATAAATGAGCAGTTCTTC.

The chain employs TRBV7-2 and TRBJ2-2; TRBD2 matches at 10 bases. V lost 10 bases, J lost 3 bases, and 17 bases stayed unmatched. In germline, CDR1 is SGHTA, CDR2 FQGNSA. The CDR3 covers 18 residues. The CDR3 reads CATEPGLALSEDTGELFF. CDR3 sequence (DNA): TGTGCCACGGAACCGGGACTAGCGCTCTCCGAGGACACCGGGGAGCTGTTTTTT.

The CDR3 nucleotides are TGTGCCAGCAGCCAAGCCGCTAACCCTTCAGGGGCTGGAAACACCATATATTTT. It is translated as CASSQAANPSGAGNTIYF. This chain connects TRBV4-2 to TRBJ1-3; tentatively, D is TRBD1 (6 bases). The CDR3 is 18 amino acids. The V gene's germline CDR1 is LGHNA and CDR2 YNFKEQ. V was pared by 1 base and J by 2 bases, with 18 bases between.

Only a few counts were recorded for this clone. The CDR3, as DNA: TGTGCCAGTAACCTAGCGGGGGGTGAGCAGTTCTTC. It encodes CASNLAGGEQFF. The V and J genes are TRBV19 and TRBJ2-1, with 11 nucleotides matching TRBD2. The CDR3 extends over 12 amino acids. Losses at the gene ends were 7 bases for V and 9 bases for J; bases not matched to a gene: 2. CDR1 and CDR2 from the germline V gene are LNHDA and SQIVND (reference sequence).

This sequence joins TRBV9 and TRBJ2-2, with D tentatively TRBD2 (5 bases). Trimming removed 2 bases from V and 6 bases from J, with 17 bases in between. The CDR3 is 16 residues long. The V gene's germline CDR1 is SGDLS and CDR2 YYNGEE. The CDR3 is CASSVQSGRNAGELFF. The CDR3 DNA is TGTGCCAGCAGCGTTCAGAGCGGCCGAAATGCCGGGGAGCTGTTTTTT.

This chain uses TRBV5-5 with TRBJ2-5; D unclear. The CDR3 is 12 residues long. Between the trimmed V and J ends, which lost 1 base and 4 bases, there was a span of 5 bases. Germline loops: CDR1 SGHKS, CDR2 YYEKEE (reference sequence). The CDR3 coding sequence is TGTGCCAGCAGCTTGTCGGGAGAGACCCAGTACTTC. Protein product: CASSLSGETQYF.

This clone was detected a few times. The CDR3 spells CASSLGLAGGEQYF. CDR3 DNA: TGCGCCAGCAGCTTGGGACTAGCGGGAGGAGAGCAGTACTTC. The chain is built from TRBV5-1 and TRBJ2-7; 13 nucleotides agree with TRBD2. Germline CDR1 and CDR2: SGHRS and YFSETQ. After removal of 0 bases from V and 7 bases from J, the junction contained 1 base not matched to a gene. CDR3 length: 14 amino acids.

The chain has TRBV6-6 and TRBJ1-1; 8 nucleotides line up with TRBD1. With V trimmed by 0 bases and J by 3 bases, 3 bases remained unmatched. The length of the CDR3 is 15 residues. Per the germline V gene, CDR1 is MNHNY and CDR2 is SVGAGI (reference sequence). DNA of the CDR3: TGTGCCAGCAGTTACTCCGACAGGGGTGACACTGAAGCTTTCTTT. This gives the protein CASSYSDRGDTEAFF.

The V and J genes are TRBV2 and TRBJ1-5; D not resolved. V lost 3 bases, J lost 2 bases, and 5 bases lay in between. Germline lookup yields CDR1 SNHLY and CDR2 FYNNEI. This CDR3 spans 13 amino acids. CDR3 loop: CASSEMGNQPQHF. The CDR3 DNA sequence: TGTGCCAGCAGTGAGATGGGCAATCAGCCCCAGCATTTT.

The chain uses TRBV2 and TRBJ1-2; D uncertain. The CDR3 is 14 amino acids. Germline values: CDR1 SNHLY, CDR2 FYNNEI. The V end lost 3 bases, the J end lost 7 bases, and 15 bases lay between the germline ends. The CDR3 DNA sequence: TGTGCCAGCAGTGAGACCGACGGAACCGGTGGCTACACCTTC. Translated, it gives CASSETDGTGGYTF.

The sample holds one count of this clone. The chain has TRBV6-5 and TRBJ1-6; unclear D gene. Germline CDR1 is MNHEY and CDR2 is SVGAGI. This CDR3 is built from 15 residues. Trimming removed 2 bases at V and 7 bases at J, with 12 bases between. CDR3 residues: CASSYGLTANSPLHF. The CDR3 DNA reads TGTGCCAGCAGTTACGGGTTAACCGCAAATTCACCCCTCCACTTT.

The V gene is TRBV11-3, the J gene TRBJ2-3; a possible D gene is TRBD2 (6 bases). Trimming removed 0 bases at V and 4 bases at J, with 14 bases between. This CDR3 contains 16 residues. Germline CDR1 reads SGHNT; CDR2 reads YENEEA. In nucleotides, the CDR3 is TGTGCCAGCAGCTTAGATGCTAGCGAGGGAGCAGATACGCAGTATTTT. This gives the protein CASSLDASEGADTQYF.

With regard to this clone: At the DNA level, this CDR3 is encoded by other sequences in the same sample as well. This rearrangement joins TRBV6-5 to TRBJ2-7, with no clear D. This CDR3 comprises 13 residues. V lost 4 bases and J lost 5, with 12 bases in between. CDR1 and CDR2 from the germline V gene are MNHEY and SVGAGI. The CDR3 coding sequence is TGTGCCAGCAGTTTCGGGCGCCGGGACGAGCAGTACTTC. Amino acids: CASSFGRRDEQYF.

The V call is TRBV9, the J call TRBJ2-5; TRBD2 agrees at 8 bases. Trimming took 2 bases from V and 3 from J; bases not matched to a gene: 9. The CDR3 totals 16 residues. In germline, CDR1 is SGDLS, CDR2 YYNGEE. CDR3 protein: CASSVGPRGGEETQYF. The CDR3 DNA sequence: TGTGCCAGCAGCGTCGGCCCCCGGGGGGGGGAAGAGACCCAGTACTTC.

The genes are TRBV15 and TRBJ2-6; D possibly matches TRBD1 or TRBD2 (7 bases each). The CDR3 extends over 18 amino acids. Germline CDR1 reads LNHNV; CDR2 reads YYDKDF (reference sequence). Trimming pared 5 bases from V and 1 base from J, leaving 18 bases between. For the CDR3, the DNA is TGTGCCACCAGCCCCAGGGGGGGAAGAGTATCTGGGGCCAACGTCCTGACTTTC. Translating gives CATSPRGGRVSGANVLTF.